The 30 T cell receptor beta chains below were found in one sample sequenced in a study of shared clonotypes between healthy human individuals. Sequencing was performed with immunoSEQ multiplex PCR; in TCRdb, only in-frame clones are kept and a portion is missing. In the table there are millions of clones, about 95% of which are singletons. The naive CD8 population came from CD45RO-negative cells selected for CCR7, without terminally differentiated effector memory CD45RA+ cells. Sequencing was performed on naive CD8+ T cells sorted from blood. The receptors here all came from a man between 18 and 35 years old in good health.

The V call is TRBV19, the J call TRBJ1-1; the D is unclear. The CDR3 loop spans 14 amino acids. The ends were cut back, 6 bases at V and 4 bases at J, with 15 bases in the middle. Germline CDR1 LNHDA, CDR2 SQIVND (reference sequence). The CDR3 region is CASRSNKGLTEAFF. The DNA of the CDR3 is TGTGCCAGTAGATCCAATAAGGGTCTCACTGAAGCTTTCTTT.

The J gene is TRBJ1-1, the V gene TRBV6-6; 8 nucleotides agree with TRBD1. V was pared by 0 bases and J by 6 bases, with 6 bases of the junction left unmatched. Per the germline V gene, CDR1 is MNHNY and CDR2 is SVGAGI (reference sequence). CDR3 length equals 15 residues. The CDR3 here is CASSYSAGGDSEAFF. The CDR3 DNA reads as TGTGCCAGCAGTTACTCGGCAGGGGGCGACTCTGAAGCTTTCTTT.

The chain employs TRBV7-3 and TRBJ2-1; 11 bases map to TRBD2. CDR1 SGHTA and CDR2 FQGTGA come from the germline V gene. CDR3 length equals 15 residues. V gave up 2 bases and J gave up 6 bases; unmatched junction bases: 3. The CDR3 DNA sequence: TGTGCCAGCAGCTTACTCGGGACTAGCGGCAATGAGCAGTTCTTC. Amino acids: CASSLLGTSGNEQFF.

This chain joins TRBV10-3 and TRBJ1-3, with D hard to call. The CDR3 is 15 residues long. Germline CDR1 reads ENHRY; CDR2 reads SYGVKD. Trimming took 7 bases from V and 4 from J, leaving 17 bases between them. CDR3 DNA sequence: TGTGCCATCAAATTGGGAAGCGTTTCGGGAAACACCATATATTTT. As protein: CAIKLGSVSGNTIYF.

Written as DNA, the CDR3 is TGTGCCAGCAGCTCATCAGGGGCCTACAATGAGCAGTTCTTC. Protein sequence: CASSSSGAYNEQFF. The chain uses TRBV11-2 and TRBJ2-1, with a tentative D call TRBD1 (6 bases). The V and J ends lost 4 bases and 2 bases respectively, with 9 bases between them. The CDR3 is made up of 14 amino acids. Germline V gene sequence: CDR1 SGHAT, CDR2 FQNNGV.

This chain connects TRBV18 to TRBJ2-5; D uncertain. This CDR3 has 12 residues. V was trimmed by 3 bases and J by 4 bases, leaving 6 bases between them. CDR1 is KGHSH, CDR2 LQKENI, per germline. CDR3 sequence (DNA): TGTGCCAGCTCACCGGAAGGAGAGACCCAGTACTTC. Residues: CASSPEGETQYF.

The count of this clone is one. This sequence joins TRBV4-1 and TRBJ1-1; D remains unclear. Trimming removed 0 bases at V and 3 bases at J, with 11 bases between. Germline CDR1 and CDR2: MGHRA and YSYEKL. The CDR3 length is 15 residues. Written as DNA, the CDR3 is TGCGCCAGCAGCCAAGAGAGGATAACTTACACTGAAGCTTTCTTT. Protein product: CASSQERITYTEAFF.

The CDR3 nucleotides are TGTGCCAGCCAGCGGGAGGGTCTAGATACGCAGTATTTT. It codes for CASQREGLDTQYF. The chain recombines TRBV27 with TRBJ2-3, with 10 bases aligning to TRBD2. The V segment lost 8 bases and the J segment 5 bases; nucleotides outside the gene matches: 4. The CDR3 has 13 residues. Germline CDR1 reads MNHEY; CDR2 reads SMNVEV (reference sequence).

This clone was found a few times. Other nucleotide sequences in the sample specify the same CDR3. The chain joins TRBV7-2 to TRBJ2-7; D is ambiguous. CDR3 length: 13 residues. Germline V gene data show CDR1 as SGHTA and CDR2 as FQGNSA. The ends were cut back, 1 base at V and 0 bases at J, with 4 bases in the middle. The CDR3 DNA sequence: TGTGCCAGCAGCTTAGACAGCTCCTACGAGCAGTACTTC. Translation: CASSLDSSYEQYF.

The chain has TRBV5-1 and TRBJ2-7; TRBD1 agrees at 7 bases. Germline trimming cut 4 bases from V and 6 bases from J; bases unmatched to any gene: 4. There are 12 residues in the CDR3. The germline gives CDR1 SGHRS, CDR2 YFSETQ. CDR3 residues: CASSETGVEQYF. The CDR3 nucleotides are TGCGCCAGCAGCGAAACAGGGGTCGAGCAGTACTTC.

The rearrangement joins TRBV7-9 to TRBJ1-2, with D tentatively TRBD1 (5 bases). In germline, CDR1 is SEHNR, CDR2 FQNEAQ (reference sequence). This CDR3 comprises 14 residues. V was trimmed by 4 bases and J by 4 bases, leaving 13 bases between them. CDR3 region: CASSSRPGAYGYTF. For the CDR3, the DNA is TGTGCCAGCAGCTCCCGGCCCGGGGCCTATGGCTACACCTTC. The whole variable domain, remainder taken from reference TRBV7-9 and TRBJ1-2, is DTGVSQNPRHKITKRGQNVTFRCDPISEHNRLYWYRQTLGQGPEFLTYFQNEAQLEKSRLLSDRFSAERPKGSFSTLEIQRTEQGDSAMYLCASSSRPGAYGYTFGSGTRLTVV.

The chain is built from TRBV11-2 and TRBJ2-2; possible D gene TRBD2, 5 bases. V lost 5 bases and J 8 bases, leaving 18 bases between the germline ends. Germline values: CDR1 SGHAT, CDR2 FQNNGV. CDR3 size: 15 residues. The CDR3 region has the DNA TGTGCCAGCAGCCTTATAAACCGGGGTATGGGGGAGCTGTTTTTT. Its protein product is CASSLINRGMGELFF.

CDR3: CASRPPGQENTGELFF. CDR3 in DNA: TGCGCCAGCAGACCTCCGGGACAGGAAAACACCGGGGAGCTGTTTTTT. V usage is TRBV5-1 and J usage is TRBJ2-2; 8 bases are a match to TRBD1. From germline, CDR1 is SGHRS and CDR2 YFSETQ. This CDR3 is built from 16 residues. Germline trimming cut 5 bases from V and 2 bases from J; bases unmatched to any gene: 8.

The chain employs TRBV9 and TRBJ1-1; D call uncertain. Trimming left V 3 bases short and J 5 bases short, with 8 bases between. CDR1 is SGDLS and CDR2 is YYNGEE in the germline V gene. This CDR3 comprises 12 residues. In DNA form, the CDR3 reads TGTGCCAGCAGCGACGGGAGTACTGAAGCTTTCTTT. Translation gives CASSDGSTEAFF. Combining the CDR3 with reference TRBV9 and TRBJ1-1 gives the whole variable domain DSGVTQTPKHLITATGQRVTLRCSPRSGDLSVYWYQQSLDQGLQFLIQYYNGEERAKGNILERFSAQQFPDLHSELNLSSLELGDSALYFCASSDGSTEAFFGQGTRLTVV.

This chain links TRBV5-7 with TRBJ2-5; TRBD1 aligns across 7 bases. TRBV5-7 is flagged as an ORF with uncertain function. This CDR3 has 16 amino acids. Trimming at V came to 2 bases and at J to 4 bases, leaving 11 bases not matched to a gene. The CDR3 region is CASSFEWTGYPETQYF. The CDR3 nucleotides are TGTGCCAGCAGCTTTGAGTGGACAGGCTACCCAGAGACCCAGTACTTC.

The chain is built from TRBV5-6 and TRBJ2-4; D not resolved. Per the germline V gene, CDR1 is SGHDT and CDR2 is YYEEEE. V was clipped by 4 bases and J by 8 bases, with 13 bases between them. The CDR3 has 13 residues. DNA of the CDR3: TGTGCCAGCAGCCTCTGGAGTTGGGACATTCAGTACTTC. The encoded protein is CASSLWSWDIQYF.

This chain joins TRBV4-1 and TRBJ2-3, with TRBD2 matching over 8 bases. The V segment lost 0 bases and the J segment 0 bases; nucleotides outside the gene matches: 2. The V gene's germline CDR1 is MGHRA and CDR2 YSYEKL. The CDR3 has 16 amino acids. The CDR3, as DNA: TGCGCCAGCAGCCAAGACGCTAGCGGGAGCACAGATACGCAGTATTTT. Protein: CASSQDASGSTDTQYF.

The chain carries TRBV9 and TRBJ1-2, with TRBD1 matching 7 bases. Trimming at V came to 3 bases and at J to 0 bases, leaving 20 bases not matched to a gene. CDR1 is SGDLS and CDR2 is YYNGEE in the germline V gene. The CDR3 runs 20 residues. DNA for the CDR3: TGTGCCAGCAGCGGGGATATCGACAGGGTGCGTCGGAAATCTAACTATGGCTACACCTTC. It codes for CASSGDIDRVRRKSNYGYTF.

The chain carries TRBV7-6 and TRBJ1-1; no reliable D call. Germline V CDR1 and CDR2: SGHVS, FNYEAQ. V gave up 3 bases and J gave up 6 bases, with 8 bases separating them. CDR3 length equals 12 residues. The CDR3 bases are TGTGCCAGCAGCTTCCCCCCGGCTGAAGCTTTCTTT. Translating it yields CASSFPPAEAFF.

V is TRBV6-5 and J is TRBJ2-2; no reliable D call. V lost 6 bases and J lost 3, with 11 bases in between. The CDR3 length is 14 residues. The germline V gene encodes CDR1 MNHEY and CDR2 SVGAGI. This chain's CDR3 is CASSRAGDTGELFF. The CDR3 DNA follows: TGTGCCAGCAGCCGGGCTGGGGACACCGGGGAGCTGTTTTTT.

This rearrangement joins TRBV19 to TRBJ2-1, with a weak D call TRBD2 (6 bases). Germline CDR1 and CDR2: LNHDA and SQIVND (reference sequence). This CDR3 is built from 13 residues. V was clipped by 5 bases and J by 10 bases, with 15 bases between them. The CDR3 DNA reads TGTGCCAGTAGTCGTCCGGGACTGGGGGAGCAGTTCTTC. Amino acids: CASSRPGLGEQFF.

The J gene is TRBJ2-7, the V gene TRBV10-2, with TRBD1 as a possible D gene (7 bases). CDR3 length: 16 residues. Germline V gene sequence: CDR1 WSHSY, CDR2 SAAADI. V dropped 2 bases and J dropped 3 bases, with 17 bases sitting between them. The chain's CDR3 is CASSEGGDSRFYEQYF. The CDR3 DNA sequence: TGCGCCAGCAGTGAGGGAGGGGACAGCCGTTTCTACGAGCAGTACTTC.

The chain recombines TRBV6-5 with TRBJ1-2, with D maybe TRBD1 (6 bases). V was pared by 6 bases and J by 3 bases, with 17 bases between. The CDR3 covers 15 residues. The germline gives CDR1 MNHEY, CDR2 SVGAGI. CDR3 sequence: CASRPDLGGHYGYTF. The CDR3, as DNA: TGTGCCAGCAGACCTGACCTAGGGGGACACTATGGCTACACCTTC.

CDR3 loop: CASSLVGEGIINEKLFF. The CDR3 DNA sequence: TGTGCCAGCAGCTTAGTGGGGGAGGGCATCATTAATGAAAAACTGTTTTTT. The V call is TRBV7-2, the J call TRBJ1-4, with D maybe TRBD1 (5 bases). Trimming removed 1 base from V and 4 bases from J, with 16 bases in between. The CDR3 runs 17 residues. Germline CDR1 and CDR2: SGHTA and FQGNSA.

CDR3: CATSAQILNYGYTF. CDR3 nucleotides: TGTGCCACTTCGGCACAGATCCTTAACTATGGCTACACCTTC. The chain joins TRBV15 to TRBJ1-2; D uncertain. The V end was cut by 9 bases, the J end by 1 base, with 15 bases between. CDR1 and CDR2 from the germline V gene are LNHNV and YYDKDF (reference sequence). This CDR3 has 14 residues.

The chain combines TRBV5-4 with TRBJ2-7; D unresolved. The germline V gene has CDR1 SGHNT and CDR2 YYREEE (reference sequence). The CDR3 has 13 amino acids. Trimming took 6 bases from V and 5 from J, leaving 15 bases between them. The CDR3 DNA is TGTGCCAGCAATACCGACTGGAGCAACGAGCAGTACTTC. It specifies CASNTDWSNEQYF.

This sequence joins TRBV5-1 and TRBJ2-5; 7 bases match TRBD2. There are 15 residues in the CDR3. Per the germline V gene, CDR1 is SGHRS and CDR2 is YFSETQ. With V trimmed by 3 bases and J by 5 bases, 10 bases remained unmatched. CDR3 loop: CASSWWGGPGETQYF. The CDR3 nucleotides read TGCGCCAGCAGCTGGTGGGGAGGGCCCGGGGAGACCCAGTACTTC.

This chain links TRBV11-1 with TRBJ2-7; TRBD2 matches at 9 bases. V lost 1 base, J lost 7 bases, and 8 bases stayed unmatched. The CDR3 length is 15 residues. CDR1 SGHAT and CDR2 FQDESV come from the germline V gene (reference sequence). The CDR3 loop is CASSLVGASGEEQYF. The CDR3 bases are TGTGCCAGCAGCTTAGTCGGGGCTAGCGGGGAGGAGCAGTACTTC.

In regard to this clone: This sample also contains other DNA sequences that code for the same CDR3. J is TRBJ2-3 and V is TRBV27; the match to TRBD1 covers 10 bases. The CDR3 is 15 amino acids. The V and J ends lost 4 bases and 4 bases, in that order; junction bases with no gene match: 5. Germline lookup yields CDR1 MNHEY and CDR2 SMNVEV (reference sequence). The CDR3 DNA reads TGTGCCAGCAGTTGGGGGACAGGGGTTGCAGATACGCAGTATTTT. It codes for CASSWGTGVADTQYF.

The chain is built from TRBV25-1 and TRBJ1-1; D not resolved. This CDR3 has 10 residues. With 6 bases removed from V and 11 bases from J, the gap between germline ends came to 10 bases. CDR1 is MGHDK, CDR2 SYGVNS, per germline. CDR3 residues: CASSGGKAFF. The CDR3 region has the DNA TGTGCCAGCAGCGGAGGGAAGGCTTTCTTT.